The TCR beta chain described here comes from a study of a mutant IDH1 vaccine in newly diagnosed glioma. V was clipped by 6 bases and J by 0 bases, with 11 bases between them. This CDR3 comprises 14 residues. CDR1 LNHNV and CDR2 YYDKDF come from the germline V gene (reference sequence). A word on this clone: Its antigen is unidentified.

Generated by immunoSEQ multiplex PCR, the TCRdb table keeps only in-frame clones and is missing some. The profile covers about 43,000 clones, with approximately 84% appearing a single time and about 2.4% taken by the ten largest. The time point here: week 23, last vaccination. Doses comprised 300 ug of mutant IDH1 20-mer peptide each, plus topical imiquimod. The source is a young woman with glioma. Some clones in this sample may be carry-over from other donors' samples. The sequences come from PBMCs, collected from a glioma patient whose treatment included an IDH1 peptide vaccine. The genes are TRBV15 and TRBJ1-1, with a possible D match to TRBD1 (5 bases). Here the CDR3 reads CATSTGRVNTEAFF. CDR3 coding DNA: TGTGCCACCAGTACGGGACGGGTGAACACTGAAGCTTTCTTT.